Below, 27 T cell receptor beta chains from the same sample are listed, as sequenced in a study of blood T cells in healthy people across ages. A second PCR of about 6 to 12 cycles used a sample-barcoded 5' primer and a J-beta primer mix. TCRdb re-called the 5' RACE reads through MiXCR, storing one row per CDR3 protein. The sample carries over 1,500,000 distinct CDR3 sequences, around 48% recorded once. The sequenced sample consisted of blood. The source of these receptors is a woman in her thirties or forties in good health.

The chain recombines TRBV20-1 with TRBJ1-5; 7 nucleotides align to TRBD1. The V gene end was trimmed by 4 bases and the J gene end by 1 base; junction bases not matched to a gene: 4. CDR3 size: 14 residues. CDR1 and CDR2 from the germline V gene are DFQATT and SNEGSKA (reference sequence). CDR3 amino acids: CSAKPDRSNQPQHF. CDR3 DNA: TGCAGTGCTAAGCCGGACAGGAGCAATCAGCCCCAGCATTTT.

This sequence joins TRBV20-1 and TRBJ2-5; D call uncertain. The germline CDR1 and CDR2 sequences are DFQATT and SNEGSKA (reference sequence). CDR3 length: 11 amino acids. V was cut by 7 bases and J by 2 bases, with 8 bases left in between. The CDR3 DNA reads TGCAGTGGACTGGGGCAAGAGACCCAGTACTTC. Translation gives CSGLGQETQYF.

V and J are TRBV7-9 and TRBJ2-1, with D perhaps matching TRBD2 (6 bases). This CDR3 has 13 amino acids. Trimming took off 8 bases at V and 10 bases at J, with 18 bases between the two ends. Germline CDR1 reads SEHNR; CDR2 reads FQNEAQ (reference sequence). The CDR3 nucleotides read TGTGCCAGCGGGGGGTCCCTCGGGGGAGAGCAGTTCTTC. Its translation: CASGGSLGGEQFF.

The chain joins TRBV7-6 to TRBJ2-3; D unclear. V was pared by 4 bases and J by 9 bases, with 14 bases between. Germline values: CDR1 SGHVS, CDR2 FNYEAQ. The CDR3 extends over 13 amino acids. The CDR3 region is CASSSSISTTQYF. The DNA for the CDR3 is TGTGCCAGCAGCTCCTCCATATCGACCACGCAGTATTTT. Full variable domain (rest looked up from reference TRBV7-6 and TRBJ2-3): GAGVSQSPRYKVTKRGQDVALRCDPISGHVSLYWYRQALGQGPEFLTYFNYEAQQDKSGLPNDRFSAERPEGSISTLTIQRTEQRDSAMYRCASSSSISTTQYFGPGTRLTVL.

This chain joins TRBV2 and TRBJ2-1; 8 nucleotides agree with TRBD2. The CDR3 runs to 14 residues. Per germline, CDR1 SNHLY and CDR2 FYNNEI. V shed 8 bases, J shed 5 bases, and the junction held 8 bases outside the gene matches. CDR3 sequence reads: CASSTQRGNNEQFF. For the CDR3, the DNA is TGTGCCAGCTCTACCCAGCGGGGGAACAATGAGCAGTTCTTC.

There are a few counts of this clonotype. The gene calls are TRBV10-3 and TRBJ2-1; the D is unclear. The V gene lost 9 bases and the J gene lost 0 bases, with 9 bases spanning the gap. CDR3 length: 13 residues. Germline assignment: CDR1 ENHRY and CDR2 SYGVKD. The DNA of the CDR3 is TGTGCCATGTATGTAAGCTCCTACAATGAGCAGTTCTTC. Translation: CAMYVSSYNEQFF.

This clonotype was observed a handful of times. The V gene is TRBV9, the J gene TRBJ2-5, with 7 bases aligning to TRBD1. Germline lookup yields CDR1 SGDLS and CDR2 YYNGEE. This CDR3 is built from 14 residues. The V gene end was trimmed by 3 bases and the J gene end by 5 bases; junction bases not matched to a gene: 7. For the CDR3, the DNA is TGTGCCAGCAGCGCAGGGGGACAGTGGGAGACCCAGTACTTC. It is translated as CASSAGGQWETQYF.

This clonotype was observed a single time. V usage is TRBV29-1 and J usage is TRBJ2-5; 7 nucleotides align to TRBD1. V gave up 4 bases and J gave up 5 bases; unmatched junction bases: 13. CDR3 size: 15 residues. CDR1 is SQVTM and CDR2 is ANQGSEA in the germline V gene. CDR3 in DNA: TGCAGCGTTGGACAGGGAACCCCTAGGGGGGAGACCCAGTACTTC. Its protein product is CSVGQGTPRGETQYF.

V gene TRBV15 combines with J gene TRBJ2-5, with 10 bases matching TRBD2. Germline V gene lookup returns CDR1 LNHNV and CDR2 YYDKDF (reference sequence). The V gene end was trimmed by 0 bases and the J gene end by 4 bases; junction bases not matched to a gene: 14. CDR3 size: 19 residues. The CDR3 DNA reads TGTGCCACCAGCAGAGATTCAAGGCTAGCGGGGGCCCTCTCAGAGACCCAGTACTTC. It codes for CATSRDSRLAGALSETQYF.

The V and J genes are TRBV27 and TRBJ2-7; tentative D call: TRBD2 (5 bases). Near its end, the DNA agrees better with TRBJ2-5, so the J call may be wrong. Germline CDR1 and CDR2: MNHEY and SMNVEV (reference sequence). CDR3 size: 17 residues. CDR3 amino acids: CASSQITPRAQLETQYF. The CDR3 DNA reads TGTGCCAGCAGCCAAATTACCCCGAGGGCCCAATTGGAGACCCAGTACTTC.

The J gene is TRBJ1-5, the V gene TRBV2; 8 positions agree with TRBD1. Trimming took 6 bases from V and 6 from J; bases not matched to a gene: 10. Per the germline V gene, CDR1 is SNHLY and CDR2 is FYNNEI. The CDR3 is 15 amino acids. CDR3 bases: TGTGCCAGCAGCAAAGGACAGGGAGGTAGTCAGCCCCAGCATTTT. Translating it yields CASSKGQGGSQPQHF.

This sequence joins TRBV5-1 and TRBJ2-6, with D possibly matching TRBD2 (5 bases). There are 16 residues in the CDR3. Germline CDR1 reads SGHRS; CDR2 reads YFSETQ. V was cut by 4 bases and J by 4 bases, with 15 bases left in between. Here the CDR3 reads CASSQRPGSGANVLTF. The CDR3 DNA sequence: TGCGCCAGCAGCCAACGGCCGGGGTCAGGGGCCAACGTCCTGACTTTC.

This rearrangement joins TRBV6-6 to TRBJ2-3, with D perhaps TRBD2 (6 bases). The CDR3 is made up of 16 amino acids. The V end was cut by 5 bases, the J end by 0 bases, with 15 bases between. Germline values: CDR1 MNHNY, CDR2 SVGAGI (reference sequence). DNA for the CDR3: TGTGCCAGCAGTCTGGGGGGTGTCCGAAGCACAGATACGCAGTATTTT. This gives the protein CASSLGGVRSTDTQYF.

The chain has TRBV5-1 and TRBJ2-7; a possible D gene is TRBD1 (6 bases). The CDR3 loop spans 14 amino acids. V was cut by 4 bases and J by 4 bases, with 15 bases left in between. The germline V gene encodes CDR1 SGHRS and CDR2 YFSETQ. CDR3 sequence: CASSPRDTLYEQYF. The CDR3 DNA follows: TGCGCCAGCAGCCCCCGGGACACTCTGTACGAGCAGTACTTC.

A remark on this clonotype: The germline gene is not matched at one end of the junction; a read error may be the cause. V usage is TRBV2 and J usage is TRBJ1-5; D call uncertain. From germline, CDR1 is SNHLY and CDR2 FYNNEI. This CDR3 is built from 14 residues. CDR3 loop: CASSEARQSQPLHF. The CDR3 DNA reads TGTGCCAGCAGTGAAGCACGCCAGAGTCAGCCCCTGCATTTT.

As concerns this clonotype: This could be a read error, since a much larger clone is one nucleotide away. V usage is TRBV4-2 and J usage is TRBJ2-5; 7 bases are a match to TRBD1. The CDR3 spans 13 residues. From germline, CDR1 is LGHNA and CDR2 YNFKEQ. The J segment lost 11 bases and the V segment lost 4 bases, leaving 10 bases of the junction unmatched. The CDR3 here is CASSPGQYNEQYF. The CDR3 DNA is TGTGCCAGCAGCCCGGGACAGTACAATGAGCAGTACTTC.

This clonotype was recorded a few times. The genes are TRBV20-1 and TRBJ2-4; 7 bases agree with TRBD1. J was trimmed by 5 bases and V by 2 bases; bases with no gene match: 9. The CDR3 loop spans 15 amino acids. Per germline, CDR1 DFQATT and CDR2 SNEGSKA (reference sequence). The CDR3 bases are TGCAGTGCTAGAACCCGACAGGGTGTCCAAAACATTCAGTACTTC. This encodes CSARTRQGVQNIQYF.

V is TRBV12-3 or TRBV12-4 and J is TRBJ1-4; D is possibly TRBD1 (5 bases). The germline V and J ends were trimmed by 6 bases and 6 bases, with 14 bases remaining between them. This CDR3 has 14 residues. The CDR3 loop is CASRRDRDHEKLFF. As DNA, the CDR3 is TGTGCCAGCAGACGTGACAGAGACCATGAAAAACTGTTTTTT.

This CDR3 reads CASSKGAAQETQYF. As DNA, the CDR3 is TGTGCCAGCAGTAAAGGTGCAGCACAAGAGACCCAGTACTTC. The rearrangement links TRBV6-1 to TRBJ2-5, with unresolved D. The CDR3 runs 14 residues. V shed 5 bases and J shed 2 bases, with 12 bases lying between them. Germline loops: CDR1 MNHNS, CDR2 SASEGT.

This clonotype was detected a few times. The gene calls are TRBV7-9 and TRBJ1-2; 9 bases map to TRBD1. Germline CDR1 reads SEHNR; CDR2 reads FQNEAQ (reference sequence). Unmatched junction bases numbered 6, after V lost 3 bases and J lost 4 bases. The CDR3 is 15 residues long. The CDR3 spells CASSFPGTGFYGYTF. CDR3 nucleotide sequence: TGTGCCAGCAGCTTCCCCGGGACAGGGTTCTATGGCTACACCTTC.

The chain links TRBV12-3 or TRBV12-4 to TRBJ2-3, with D possibly being TRBD2 (6 bases). Trimming pared 7 bases from V and 6 bases from J, leaving 17 bases between. The CDR3 spans 14 residues. CDR3 protein: CASILQTRMDTQYF. DNA of the CDR3: TGTGCCAGCATCCTTCAGACTAGAATGGATACGCAGTATTTT.

The rearrangement joins TRBV28 to TRBJ1-5; a possible D gene is TRBD1 (5 bases). The length of the CDR3 is 17 residues. CDR1 is MDHEN and CDR2 is SYDVKM in the germline V gene. Trimming removed 6 bases from V and 0 bases from J, with 18 bases in between. The DNA of the CDR3 is TGTGCCAGCAGCTGGGACGTCCGAGTTTATAGCAATCAGCCCCAGCATTTT. Residues: CASSWDVRVYSNQPQHF.

J is TRBJ2-1 and V is TRBV9; TRBD1 matches 9 bases. The V gene's germline CDR1 is SGDLS and CDR2 YYNGEE. The CDR3 totals 15 residues. V was clipped by 4 bases and J by 7 bases; unmatched bases: 9. This chain's CDR3 is CASSLGQGVENEQFF. The CDR3 DNA reads as TGTGCCAGCAGCCTGGGACAGGGTGTGGAAAATGAGCAGTTCTTC.

The chain employs TRBV12-2 and TRBJ2-7; the table's D call TRBD1 went unverified against the DNA. TRBV12-2 is a listed pseudogene. This CDR3 contains 13 residues. CDR3 amino acids: CASRLDQGYEQYF. Here the CDR3 DNA reads TGTGCAAGTCGCTTAGATCAGGGCTACGAGCAGTACTTC.

This clonotype was detected only a few times. This chain uses TRBV5-1 with TRBJ2-1; TRBD2 agrees at 8 bases. The length of the CDR3 is 17 residues. The junction had 7 bases not matched to a gene; V was cut back by 2 bases and J by 0 bases. The germline CDR1 and CDR2 sequences are SGHRS and YFSETQ. The CDR3 DNA follows: TGCGCCAGCAGCTTCCATACTAGCGGACCCTCCTACAATGAGCAGTTCTTC. This codes for CASSFHTSGPSYNEQFF.

V gene TRBV27 combines with J gene TRBJ2-7, with D hard to call. V was trimmed by 3 bases and J by 5 bases, leaving 20 bases between them. This CDR3 is 16 amino acids long. Germline V gives CDR1 MNHEY, CDR2 SMNVEV (reference sequence). CDR3 DNA: TGTGCCAGCAGTTTGGCAGCTCACGCCCCCGCCAACGAGCAGTACTTC. It encodes CASSLAAHAPANEQYF.

A few counts support this clonotype. V gene TRBV7-2 combines with J gene TRBJ1-2; D is unresolved. CDR1 is SGHTA, CDR2 FQGNSA, per germline. This CDR3 region has 12 residues. The V end lost 6 bases, the J end lost 4 bases, and 9 bases lay between the germline ends. The CDR3 here is CASSETTYGYTF. CDR3 DNA sequence: TGTGCCAGCAGTGAGACTACCTATGGCTACACCTTC.